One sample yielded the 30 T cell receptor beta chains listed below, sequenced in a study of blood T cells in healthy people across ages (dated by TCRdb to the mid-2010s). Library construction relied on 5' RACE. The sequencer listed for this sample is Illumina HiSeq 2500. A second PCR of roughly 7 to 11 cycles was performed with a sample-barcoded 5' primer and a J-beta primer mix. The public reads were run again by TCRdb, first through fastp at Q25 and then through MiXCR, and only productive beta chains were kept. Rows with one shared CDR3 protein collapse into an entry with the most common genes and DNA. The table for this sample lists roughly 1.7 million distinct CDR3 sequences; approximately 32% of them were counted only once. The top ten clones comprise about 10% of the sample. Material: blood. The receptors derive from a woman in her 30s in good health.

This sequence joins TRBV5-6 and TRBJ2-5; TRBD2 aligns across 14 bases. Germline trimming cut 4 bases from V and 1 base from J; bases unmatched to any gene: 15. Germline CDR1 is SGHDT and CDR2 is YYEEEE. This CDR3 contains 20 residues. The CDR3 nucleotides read TGTGCCAGCAGCCTCAACGAAAGACTAGCGGGAGGGTTTATCCAAGAGACCCAGTACTTC. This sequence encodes CASSLNERLAGGFIQETQYF. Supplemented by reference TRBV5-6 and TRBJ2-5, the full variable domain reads DAGVTQSPTHLIKTRGQQVTLRCSPKSGHDTVSWYQQALGQGPQFIFQYYEEEERQRGNFPDRFSGHQFPNYSSELNVNALLLGDSALYLCASSLNERLAGGFIQETQYFGPGTRLLVL.

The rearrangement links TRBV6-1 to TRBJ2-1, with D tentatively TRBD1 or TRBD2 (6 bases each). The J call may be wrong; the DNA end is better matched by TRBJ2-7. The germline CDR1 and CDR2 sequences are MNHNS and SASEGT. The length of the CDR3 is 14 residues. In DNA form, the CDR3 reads TGTGCCAGTCGGGGGCCTAGCTCCTACAATGAGCAGTACTTC. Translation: CASRGPSSYNEQYF.

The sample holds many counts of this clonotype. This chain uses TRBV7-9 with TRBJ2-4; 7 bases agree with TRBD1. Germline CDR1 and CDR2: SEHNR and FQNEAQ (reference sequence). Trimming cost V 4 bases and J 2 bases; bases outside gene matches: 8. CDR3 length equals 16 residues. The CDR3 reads CASSSDREIPKNIQYF. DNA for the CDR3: TGTGCCAGCAGCTCAGACAGGGAAATACCCAAAAACATTCAGTACTTC.

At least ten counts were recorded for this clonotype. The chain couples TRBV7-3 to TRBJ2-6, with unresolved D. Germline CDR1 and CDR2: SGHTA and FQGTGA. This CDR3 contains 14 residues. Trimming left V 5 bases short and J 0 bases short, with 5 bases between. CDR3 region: CASSESSGANVLTF. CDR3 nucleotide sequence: TGTGCCAGCAGCGAGAGCTCTGGGGCCAACGTCCTGACTTTC.

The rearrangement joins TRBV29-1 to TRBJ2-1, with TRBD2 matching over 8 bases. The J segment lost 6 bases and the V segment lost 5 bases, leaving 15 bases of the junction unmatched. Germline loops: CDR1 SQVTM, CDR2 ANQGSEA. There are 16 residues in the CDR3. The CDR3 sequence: CSVYSPGTRRGNEQFF. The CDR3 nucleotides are TGCAGCGTTTACAGCCCCGGGACTAGGCGTGGCAATGAGCAGTTCTTC.

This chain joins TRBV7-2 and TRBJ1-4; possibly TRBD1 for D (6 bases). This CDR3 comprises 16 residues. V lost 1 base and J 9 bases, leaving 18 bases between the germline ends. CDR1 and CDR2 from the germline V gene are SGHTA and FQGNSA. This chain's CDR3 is CASSLGDRTGLKKLFF. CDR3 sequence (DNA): TGTGCCAGCAGCTTAGGAGACAGGACGGGTTTGAAAAAACTGTTTTTT.

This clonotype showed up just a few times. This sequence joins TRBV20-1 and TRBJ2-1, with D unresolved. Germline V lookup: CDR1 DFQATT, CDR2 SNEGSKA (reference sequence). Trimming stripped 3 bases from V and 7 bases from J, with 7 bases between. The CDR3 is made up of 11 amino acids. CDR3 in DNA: TGCAGTGCTAGTAGCCATAATGAGCAGTTCTTC. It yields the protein CSASSHNEQFF.

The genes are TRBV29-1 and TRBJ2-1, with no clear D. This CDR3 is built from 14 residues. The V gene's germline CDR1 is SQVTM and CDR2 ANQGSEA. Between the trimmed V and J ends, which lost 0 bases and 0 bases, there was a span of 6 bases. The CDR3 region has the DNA TGCAGCGTTGAAGAGCTGAGCTCCTACAATGAGCAGTTCTTC. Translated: CSVEELSSYNEQFF.

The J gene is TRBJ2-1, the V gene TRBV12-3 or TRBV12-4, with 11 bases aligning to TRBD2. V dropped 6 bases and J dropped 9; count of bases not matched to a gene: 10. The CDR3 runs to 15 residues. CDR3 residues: CASSLGSGGAVEQFF. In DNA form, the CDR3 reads TGTGCCAGCAGCCTAGGTAGCGGGGGGGCCGTTGAGCAGTTCTTC.

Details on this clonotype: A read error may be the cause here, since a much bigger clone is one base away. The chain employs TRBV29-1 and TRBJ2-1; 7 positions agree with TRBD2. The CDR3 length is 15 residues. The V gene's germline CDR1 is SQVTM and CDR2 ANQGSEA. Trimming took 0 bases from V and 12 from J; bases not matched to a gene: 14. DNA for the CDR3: TGCAGCGTTGAAGATGTAGGGGAGGGAGAAATGGGGCAGTTCTTC. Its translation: CSVEDVGEGEMGQFF.

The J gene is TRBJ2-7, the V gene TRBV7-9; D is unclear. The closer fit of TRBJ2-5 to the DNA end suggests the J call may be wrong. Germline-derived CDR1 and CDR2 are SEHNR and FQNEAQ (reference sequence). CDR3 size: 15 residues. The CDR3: CASTWAGPHKETQYF. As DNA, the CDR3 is TGTGCCAGCACTTGGGCCGGGCCCCACAAAGAGACCCAGTACTTC.

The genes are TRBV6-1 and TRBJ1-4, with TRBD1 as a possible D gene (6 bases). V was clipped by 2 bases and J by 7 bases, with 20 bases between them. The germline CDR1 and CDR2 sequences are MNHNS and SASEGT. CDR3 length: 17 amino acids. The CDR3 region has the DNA TGTGCCAGCAGTGAATCAAACAGGGTTCTCATCCGTGAAAAACTGTTTTTT. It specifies CASSESNRVLIREKLFF.

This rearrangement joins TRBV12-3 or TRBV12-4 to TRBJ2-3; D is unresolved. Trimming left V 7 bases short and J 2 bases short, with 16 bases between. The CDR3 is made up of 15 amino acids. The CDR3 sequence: CASNPSDSITDTQYF. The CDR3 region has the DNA TGTGCCAGCAACCCCAGTGACTCTATCACAGATACGCAGTATTTT.

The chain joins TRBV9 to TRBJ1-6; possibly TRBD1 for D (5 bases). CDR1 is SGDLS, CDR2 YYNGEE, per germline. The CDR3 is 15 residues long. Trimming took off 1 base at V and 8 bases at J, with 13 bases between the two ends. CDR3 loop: CASSVIEGRYSPLHF. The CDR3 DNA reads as TGTGCCAGCAGCGTAATAGAGGGGAGGTATTCACCCCTCCACTTT.

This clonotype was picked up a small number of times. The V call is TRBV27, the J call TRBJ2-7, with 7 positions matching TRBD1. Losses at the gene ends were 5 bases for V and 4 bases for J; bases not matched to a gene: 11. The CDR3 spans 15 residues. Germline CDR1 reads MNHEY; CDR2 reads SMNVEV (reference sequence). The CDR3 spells CASSPRTGGPYEQYF. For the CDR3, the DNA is TGTGCCAGCAGTCCCCGGACAGGAGGCCCGTACGAGCAGTACTTC.

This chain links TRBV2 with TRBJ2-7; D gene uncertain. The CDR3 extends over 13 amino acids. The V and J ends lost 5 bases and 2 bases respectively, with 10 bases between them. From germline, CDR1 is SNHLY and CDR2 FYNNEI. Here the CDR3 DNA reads TGTGCCAGCAGTCTTATTCAAGCCTACGAGCAGTACTTC. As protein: CASSLIQAYEQYF. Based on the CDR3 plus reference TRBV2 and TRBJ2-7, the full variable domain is EPEVTQTPSHQVTQMGQEVILRCVPISNHLYFYWYRQILGQKVEFLVSFYNNEISEKSEIFDDQFSVERPDGSNFTLKIRSTKLEDSAMYFCASSLIQAYEQYFGPGTRLTVT.

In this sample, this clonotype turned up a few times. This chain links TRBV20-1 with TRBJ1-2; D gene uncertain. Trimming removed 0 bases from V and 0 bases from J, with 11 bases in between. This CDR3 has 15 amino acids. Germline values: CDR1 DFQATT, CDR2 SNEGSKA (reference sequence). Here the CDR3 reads CSARDFGPANYGYTF. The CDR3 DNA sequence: TGCAGTGCTAGAGATTTTGGCCCGGCTAACTATGGCTACACCTTC.

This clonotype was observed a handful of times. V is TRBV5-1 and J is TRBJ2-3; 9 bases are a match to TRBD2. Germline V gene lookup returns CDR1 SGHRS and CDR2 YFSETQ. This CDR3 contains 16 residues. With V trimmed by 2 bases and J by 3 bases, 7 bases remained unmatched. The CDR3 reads CASSFLSGGATDTQYF. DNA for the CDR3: TGCGCCAGCAGCTTCCTTAGCGGGGGAGCGACAGATACGCAGTATTTT.

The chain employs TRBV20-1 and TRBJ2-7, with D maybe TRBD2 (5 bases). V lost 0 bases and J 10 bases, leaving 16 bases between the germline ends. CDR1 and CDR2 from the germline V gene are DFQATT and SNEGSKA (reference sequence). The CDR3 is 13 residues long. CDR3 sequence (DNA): TGCAGTGCTAGAGAAGTATGGGGTGAGGGCCAGTACTTC. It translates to CSAREVWGEGQYF.

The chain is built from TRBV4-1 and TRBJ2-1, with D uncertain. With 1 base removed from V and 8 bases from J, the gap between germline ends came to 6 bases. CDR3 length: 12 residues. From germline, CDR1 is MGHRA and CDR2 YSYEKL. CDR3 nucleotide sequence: TGCGCCAGCAGCCAAGGGAACGATGAGCAGTTCTTC. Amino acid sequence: CASSQGNDEQFF.

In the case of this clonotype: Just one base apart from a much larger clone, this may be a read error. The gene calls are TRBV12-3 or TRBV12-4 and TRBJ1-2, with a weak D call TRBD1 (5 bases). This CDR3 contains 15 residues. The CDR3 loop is CAGSFNGGRVYGYTF. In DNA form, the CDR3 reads TGTGCCGGCAGTTTTAATGGGGGGAGAGTCTATGGCTACACCTTC.

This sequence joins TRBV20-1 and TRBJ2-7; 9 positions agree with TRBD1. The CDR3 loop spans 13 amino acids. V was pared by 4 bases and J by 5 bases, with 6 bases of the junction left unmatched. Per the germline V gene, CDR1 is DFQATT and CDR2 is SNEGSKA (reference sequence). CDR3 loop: CSAKGQGNHEQYF. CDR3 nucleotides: TGCAGTGCTAAGGGACAGGGTAACCACGAGCAGTACTTC.

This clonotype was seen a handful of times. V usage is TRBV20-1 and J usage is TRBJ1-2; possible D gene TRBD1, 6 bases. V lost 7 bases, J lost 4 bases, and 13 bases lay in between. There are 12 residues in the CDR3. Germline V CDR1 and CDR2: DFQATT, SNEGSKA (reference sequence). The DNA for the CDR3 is TGCAGTGTTACGGGGGCGGGCTATGGCTACACCTTC. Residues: CSVTGAGYGYTF.

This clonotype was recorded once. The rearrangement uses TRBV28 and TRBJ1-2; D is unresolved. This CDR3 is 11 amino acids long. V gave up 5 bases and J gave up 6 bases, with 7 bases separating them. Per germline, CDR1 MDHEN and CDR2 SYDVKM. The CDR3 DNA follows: TGTGCCAGCAGTGTTACCCATGGCTACACCTTC. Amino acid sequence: CASSVTHGYTF.

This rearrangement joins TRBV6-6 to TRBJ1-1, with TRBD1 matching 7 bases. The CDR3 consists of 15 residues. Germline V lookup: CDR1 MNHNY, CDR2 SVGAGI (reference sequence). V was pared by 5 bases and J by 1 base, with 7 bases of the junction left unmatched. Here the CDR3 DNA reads TGTGCCAGCAGTGCTTGGACAGGCGGGAACACTGAAGCTTTCTTT. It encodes CASSAWTGGNTEAFF.

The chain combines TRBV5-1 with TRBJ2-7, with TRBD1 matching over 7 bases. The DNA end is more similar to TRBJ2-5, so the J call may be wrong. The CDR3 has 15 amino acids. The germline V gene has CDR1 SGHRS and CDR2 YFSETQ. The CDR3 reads CASSRDRVRQETQYF. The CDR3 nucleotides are TGCGCCAGCAGCCGTGACAGGGTCCGACAAGAGACCCAGTACTTC.

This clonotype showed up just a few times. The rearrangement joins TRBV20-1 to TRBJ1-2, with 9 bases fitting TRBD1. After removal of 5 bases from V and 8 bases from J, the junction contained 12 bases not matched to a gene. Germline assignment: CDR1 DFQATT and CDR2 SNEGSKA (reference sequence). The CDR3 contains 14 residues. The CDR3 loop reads CSAGTGLNGVGYTF. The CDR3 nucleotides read TGCAGTGCTGGGACAGGGCTCAACGGGGTCGGCTACACCTTC.

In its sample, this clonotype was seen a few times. CDR3 protein: CASSDPRDGTYGYTF. As DNA, the CDR3 is TGTGCCAGCAGTGACCCCCGGGACGGGACCTATGGCTACACCTTC. This chain joins TRBV6-1 and TRBJ1-2; D perhaps matches TRBD1 (5 bases). The length of the CDR3 is 15 residues. The ends were cut back, 3 bases at V and 4 bases at J, with 15 bases in the middle. Germline V gene lookup returns CDR1 MNHNS and CDR2 SASEGT.

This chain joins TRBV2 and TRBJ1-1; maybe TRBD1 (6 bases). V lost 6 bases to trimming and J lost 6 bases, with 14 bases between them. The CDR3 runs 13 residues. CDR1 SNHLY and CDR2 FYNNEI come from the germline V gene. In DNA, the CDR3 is TGTGCCAGCAGAAAAGGGACATATTCTGAAGCTTTCTTT. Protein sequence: CASRKGTYSEAFF.

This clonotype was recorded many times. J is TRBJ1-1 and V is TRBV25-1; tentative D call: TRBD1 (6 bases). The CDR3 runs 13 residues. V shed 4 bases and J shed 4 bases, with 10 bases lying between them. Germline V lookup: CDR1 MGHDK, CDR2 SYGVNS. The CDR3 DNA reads TGTGCCAGCAGTGCAAAGGGGGGCACTGAAGCTTTCTTT. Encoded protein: CASSAKGGTEAFF.